Presented here are 10 T cell receptor beta chains from one specimen sequenced in a study of early T cells in non-severe SARS-CoV-2 infection. In TCRdb, the 5' RACE reads were re-called with MiXCR into one record per CDR3 protein. The repertoire holds about 98,000 distinct CDR3 sequences, with around 14% as singletons. The specimen sequenced was whole blood. The receptors derive from an adult who was a healthcare worker with PCR-confirmed SARS-CoV-2 infection or an uninfected control (not recorded which).

The table lists this clonotype with a few counts. This chain joins TRBV6-2 or TRBV6-3 and TRBJ1-5; TRBD1 aligns across 9 bases. This CDR3 contains 13 residues. V lost 8 bases and J lost 7; bases outside the gene matches: 6. Germline loops: CDR1 MNHEY, CDR2 SVGEGT. CDR3 loop: CASPGDRDQPQHF. The CDR3 DNA sequence: TGTGCCAGCCCCGGGGACAGGGACCAGCCCCAGCATTTT.

The genes are TRBV12-3 or TRBV12-4 and TRBJ1-1; D remains unclear. V was cut by 3 bases and J by 7 bases, with 9 bases left in between. The CDR3 runs 12 residues. The CDR3 is CASSFSLYEAFF. In DNA form, the CDR3 reads TGTGCCAGCAGTTTCTCACTGTATGAAGCTTTCTTT.

This clonotype was counted a few times. The chain carries TRBV2 and TRBJ2-5, with 9 bases identical to TRBD2. This CDR3 comprises 16 residues. CDR1 is SNHLY and CDR2 is FYNNEI in the germline V gene. Trimming cost V 3 bases and J 2 bases; bases outside gene matches: 7. CDR3 residues: CASSDWVTSGQETQYF. Written as DNA, the CDR3 is TGTGCCAGCAGTGATTGGGTAACTAGCGGGCAAGAGACCCAGTACTTC.

This clonotype turned up a few times. The V gene is TRBV5-1, the J gene TRBJ1-1; TRBD1 is a possible D gene (5 bases). In germline, CDR1 is SGHRS, CDR2 YFSETQ. The ends were cut back, 3 bases at V and 7 bases at J, with 10 bases in the middle. The CDR3 runs to 12 residues. CDR3 sequence: CASSWGRDEAFF. Written as DNA, the CDR3 is TGCGCCAGCAGCTGGGGGAGGGATGAAGCTTTCTTT.

The chain carries TRBV6-5 and TRBJ2-3; D may be TRBD1 or TRBD2 (5 bases each). Trimming left V 2 bases short and J 2 bases short, with 17 bases between. This CDR3 is built from 17 residues. Germline V gene data show CDR1 as MNHEY and CDR2 as SVGAGI. This chain's CDR3 is CASSYPPGTDSTDTQYF. The DNA of the CDR3 is TGTGCCAGCAGTTACCCCCCAGGGACCGATTCCACAGATACGCAGTATTTT.

V usage is TRBV7-2 and J usage is TRBJ1-5; no clear D gene. V lost 4 bases to trimming and J lost 2 bases, with 6 bases between them. Per germline, CDR1 SGHTA and CDR2 FQGNSA. CDR3 length: 13 residues. The CDR3 sequence: CASSYRGNQPQHF. The CDR3 nucleotides read TGTGCCAGCAGCTACAGAGGCAATCAGCCCCAGCATTTT.

The V call is TRBV5-4, the J call TRBJ2-4, with 8 bases that match TRBD1. The CDR3 length is 15 residues. Looked up from germline, CDR1 is SGHNT and CDR2 is YYREEE (reference sequence). The J segment lost 1 base and the V segment lost 2 bases, leaving 2 bases of the junction unmatched. The CDR3 reads CASSFRQGAKNIQYF. The CDR3, as DNA: TGTGCCAGCAGCTTTCGACAGGGGGCCAAAAACATTCAGTACTTC.

There are a few counts of this clonotype. The V call is TRBV20-1, the J call TRBJ2-7; 10 bases are shared with TRBD2. This CDR3 is 15 amino acids long. Germline V CDR1 and CDR2: DFQATT, SNEGSKA (reference sequence). V gave up 2 bases and J gave up 5 bases; unmatched junction bases: 9. The CDR3 DNA sequence: TGCAGTGCTAGAAATCCCCTAGCGGGAGCTAACGAGCAGTACTTC. Translating it yields CSARNPLAGANEQYF.

The sample holds a few counts of this clonotype. This sequence joins TRBV11-2 and TRBJ2-6; a weak D match, TRBD1 (5 bases). The CDR3 totals 18 residues. CDR1 is SGHAT, CDR2 FQNNGV, per germline. Trimming took 2 bases from V and 0 from J, leaving 14 bases between them. CDR3 coding DNA: TGTGCCAGCAGCTTATCATCACAGGAAAACTCTGGGGCCAACGTCCTGACTTTC. Translating it yields CASSLSSQENSGANVLTF.

This clonotype was seen ten or more times. The chain recombines TRBV28 with TRBJ2-5, with 7 bases aligning to TRBD1. Germline loops: CDR1 MDHEN, CDR2 SYDVKM. Germline trimming cut 2 bases from V and 7 bases from J; bases unmatched to any gene: 10. The CDR3 loop spans 15 amino acids. CDR3 DNA sequence: TGTGCCAGCAGTTTAAATCAGGGGGAGCGCGGGACCCAGTACTTC. The encoded protein is CASSLNQGERGTQYF.